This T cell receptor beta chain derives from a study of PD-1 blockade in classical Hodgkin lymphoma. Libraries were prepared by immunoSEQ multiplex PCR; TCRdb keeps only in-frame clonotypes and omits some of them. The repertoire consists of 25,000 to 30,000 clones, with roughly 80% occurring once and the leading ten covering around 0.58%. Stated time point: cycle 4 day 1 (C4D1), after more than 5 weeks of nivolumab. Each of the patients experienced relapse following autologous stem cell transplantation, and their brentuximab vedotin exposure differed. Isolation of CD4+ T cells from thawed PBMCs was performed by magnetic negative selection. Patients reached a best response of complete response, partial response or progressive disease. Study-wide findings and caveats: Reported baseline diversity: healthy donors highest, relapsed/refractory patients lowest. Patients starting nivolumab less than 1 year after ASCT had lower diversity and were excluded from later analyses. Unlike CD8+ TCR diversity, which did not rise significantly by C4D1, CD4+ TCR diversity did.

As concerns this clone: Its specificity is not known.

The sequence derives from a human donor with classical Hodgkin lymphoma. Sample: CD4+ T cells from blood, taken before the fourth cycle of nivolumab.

CDR3 coding DNA: TGTGCCAGCAGTGGGGAGGACGCTCCCCAAGCGGCCCAGTACTTC. Translated, it gives CASSGEDAPQAAQYF. This chain links TRBV6-5 with TRBJ2-5; possibly TRBD2 for D (6 bases). V was clipped by 5 bases and J by 9 bases, with 22 bases between them. CDR1 and CDR2 (germline): MNHEY, SVGAGI. The CDR3 extends over 15 amino acids.